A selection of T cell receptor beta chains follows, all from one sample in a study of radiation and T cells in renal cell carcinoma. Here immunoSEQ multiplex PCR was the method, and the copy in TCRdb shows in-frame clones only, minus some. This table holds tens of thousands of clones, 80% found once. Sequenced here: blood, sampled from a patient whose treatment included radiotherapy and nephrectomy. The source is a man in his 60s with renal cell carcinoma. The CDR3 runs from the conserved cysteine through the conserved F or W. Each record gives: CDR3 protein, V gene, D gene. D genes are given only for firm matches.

CASRDPEDYGYTF	TRBV2	NA
CASSRIGTGVSPLHF	TRBV6-5	TRBD1
CASSFGREAFF	TRBV13	NA
CASRGRGYTEAFF	TRBV6-1	NA
CASSQGTYEQYF	TRBV14	NA
CSVLLGRERLDEQFF	TRBV29-1	NA
CASSSRTSFGEQYF	TRBV7-2	TRBD2
CASSRGQGVATNEKLFF	TRBV7-9	TRBD1
CASSMELAGGPADTQYF	TRBV19	TRBD2
CAISEGTGGNQPQHF	TRBV10-3	NA
CASSLMGGQIAFF	TRBV5-6	TRBD1
CASSVEARSSGNTIYF	TRBV9	NA
CASSERPDRNTEAFF	TRBV2	NA
CASSVVGRTSGPSSYNEQFF	TRBV9	TRBD2
CASRHSPGFPEAFF	TRBV7-8	NA
CSENRGYTF	TRBV29-1	TRBD1
CAISARGGEAFF	TRBV10-3	NA
CASSMGPNQPQHF	TRBV5-1	NA
CASSLGGEQYF	TRBV27	NA
CASSPQGLAGGEQYF	TRBV13	TRBD2
CASSPSKNTEAFF	TRBV18	NA
CASSLQGAEANYGYTF	TRBV28	TRBD1
CASSSGFGSETQYF	TRBV5-1	NA
CASSPNRGLWHEQYF	TRBV18	TRBD1
CASSPDPMMGEKLFF	TRBV7-2	NA
CASSVGTDTQYF	TRBV25-1	NA
CASSRPGLAGDNEQFF	TRBV18	TRBD2
CASGLTGGDEQYF	TRBV5-6	TRBD1
CASSPLTSGSLRGDQYF	TRBV5-1	TRBD2
CASSSPGGLETQYF	TRBV27	TRBD2
CASSLGADSYNEQFF	TRBV11-2	NA
CASRPRAVQETQYF	TRBV27	NA
CASRASGRNNEQFF	TRBV5-1	TRBD2
CASSTRQGVPVQYF	TRBV7-2	TRBD1
CASSQFLETQYF	TRBV16	NA
CASRTQETQYF	TRBV19	NA
CSVHGDHEQYF	TRBV20-1	NA
CASSLGLAGGGETQYF	TRBV27	TRBD2
CASSVGVDSQSTDTQYF	TRBV9	NA
CASSYYNEQFF	TRBV7-9	NA
CSVAGWQGGELFF	TRBV29-1	NA
CATSRDNPRADGYTF	TRBV15	NA
CASSSWTGGEETQYF	TRBV7-6	TRBD1
CASSETVNTGELFF	TRBV6-5	NA
CASSRSWANTDTQYF	TRBV2	NA
CASSLPGTSGSQFYNEQFF	TRBV9	TRBD2
CAWSVAQNSPLHF	TRBV30	NA
CSVDVRGITDTQYF	TRBV29-1	NA
CASSLGFGGETQYF	TRBV7-8	NA
CASSVMVGGLDTEAFF	TRBV5-1	NA
CASSEQGRNSPLHF	TRBV6-1	NA
CASSLGVTGDGYTF	TRBV7-2	NA
CASSPSYNSPLHF	TRBV19	NA
CASSSGTGGSDTEAFF	TRBV6-5	TRBD1
CATYAGQKRGPGELFF	TRBV19	NA
CASSLGSRGRTEAFF	TRBV5-1	NA